The present entry profiles one TCR beta chain with its context. This sample stems from a study of blood T cell repertoires in COVID-19. Study-level background: Whether acute or convalescent, the COVID-19 samples came from the United States, Italy and Spain. PBMCs, B-cell-depleted T cells, or T cells provided the cDNA or gDNA that made up the material.

From germline, CDR1 is SEHNR and CDR2 FQNEAQ (reference sequence). The CDR3 runs 14 residues. V was shortened by 8 bases and J by 0 bases, with 10 bases between the two germline ends. Under the authors' procedure: Cell counts per sample came from amplifying reference gene primers. Only in-frame clones appear in the TCRdb table, and some are missing; sequencing was by immunoSEQ multiplex PCR. The V and J calls and clone size come from that table; D and trimming were worked out from the DNA. The sample carries some 200,000 clones, just over 90% recorded once. The genes are TRBV7-9 and TRBJ2-2; D might be TRBD2 (5 bases). The TCR sequence derives from a man in his thirties or forties with acute or convalescent COVID-19. Sequencing was performed on peripheral blood. Written as DNA, the CDR3 is TGTGCCAGCGGGAGACTTACGAACACCGGGGAGCTGTTTTTT. Its translation is CASGRLTNTGELFF. The full variable domain, its missing parts supplied by reference TRBV7-9 and TRBJ2-2, is DTGVSQNPRHKITKRGQNVTFRCDPISEHNRLYWYRQTLGQGPEFLTYFQNEAQLEKSRLLSDRFSAERPKGSFSTLEIQRTEQGDSAMYLCASGRLTNTGELFFGEGSRLTVL.